The T cell receptor beta chain described here comes from a study of Ad26.COV2.S vaccination and SARS-CoV-2 variants. Across the whole study: Donor had been placed in the Ad26.COV2.S arm of the COV1001 trial.

Deletions cut 4 bases from V and 1 base from J, with 8 bases between. CDR3 length: 13 residues. CDR1 and CDR2 from the germline V gene are SGHDN and FVKESK. The repertoire was sequenced with immunoSEQ multiplex PCR; TCRdb's copy has only in-frame clones and lacks some. Found here are around 450,000 clones, about 89% of them singletons; the top ten hold under 2%. Regarding treatment: around 19 received Ad26.COV2.S at low or high dose, single or two shots; roughly five received placebo; per-sample allocation not given. All samples were drawn on day 63, counting from the first vaccine or placebo injection. Ad26.COV2.S expressed prefusion-stabilized spike from the original Wuhan strain.

The chain carries TRBV14 and TRBJ2-7; D perhaps matches TRBD2 (6 bases). Sequenced material: peripheral blood, taken in a trial of Ad26.COV2.S vaccine versus placebo. The sequence derives from a person aged 18-65 years who received the Ad26.COV2.S COVID-19 vaccine or a placebo. CDR3 nucleotides: TGTGCCAGCAGCCGCGGGATTTCCTACGAGCAGTACTTC. Its translation: CASSRGISYEQYF.